The rows below give T cell receptor beta chains drawn from one sample of a study of OX40 agonist ivuxolimab in advanced cancers. TCRdb keeps only in-frame clones here, not all; method: immunoSEQ multiplex PCR. The sample holds tens of thousands of clones; 70% to 90% are singletons and the top ten take just over 0.6%. This material consisted of CD4+ or CD8+ T cells sorted from blood, taken in a trial of the OX40 agonist ivuxolimab. The source is an adult with an advanced solid tumor such as melanoma, head and neck, liver or kidney cancer. Each CDR3 is given with its conserved first and last residue. The D gene is left open where the match is weak. Rows give clone size only sometimes, using once, few, many, or a class for an expanded clone.

V	J	D	size	DNA	CDR3
TRBV5-1	TRBJ2-1	NA	NA	TGCGCCAGCAGCTTAGGTTCCATAGCCCTTGAGCAGTTCTTC	CASSLGSIALEQFF
TRBV2	TRBJ2-3	NA	NA	TGTGCCAGCAGTGACACAGGGGCGGGGGATACGCAGTATTTT	CASSDTGAGDTQYF
TRBV28	TRBJ2-2	TRBD1	NA	TGTGCCAGCACCTTACCGACAGGGAGTCTCACCGGGGAGCTGTTTTTT	CASTLPTGSLTGELFF
TRBV10-2	TRBJ2-4	TRBD1	few	TGCGCCAGCAGTGAGTTCGCAGGGGGCTTAAGCAAAAACATTCAGTACTTC	CASSEFAGGLSKNIQYF
TRBV7-2	TRBJ1-4	NA	NA	TGTGCCAGCAGCTTAGGCTGGATAGCTAATGAAAAACTGTTTTTT	CASSLGWIANEKLFF
TRBV14	TRBJ2-1	TRBD1	NA	TGTGCCAGCAGCCGCCCCCTTTCCGGGACAGGGGATAGGCATGAGCAGTTCTTC	CASSRPLSGTGDRHEQFF
TRBV10-3	TRBJ2-3	NA	once	TGTGCCATCACCGAACTCGGATCAGGGTCCGCAGATACGCAGTATTTT	CAITELGSGSADTQYF
TRBV11-3	TRBJ2-7	NA	NA	TGTGCCAGCAGCACGACTACTACCTACGAGCAGTACTTC	CASSTTTTYEQYF
TRBV6-6	TRBJ1-5	NA	NA	TGTGCCAGCAATGAACAGTGGAATCAGCCCCAGCATTTT	CASNEQWNQPQHF
TRBV28	TRBJ2-1	NA	NA	TGTGCCAGCAGAACGAACAATGAGCAGTTCTTC	CASRTNNEQFF
TRBV27	TRBJ2-3	NA	NA	TGTGCCAGCAGTCTCCGGAGGGCCGCAGATACGCAGTATTTT	CASSLRRAADTQYF
TRBV27	TRBJ2-7	TRBD2	NA	TGTGCCAGCAGCTTTAGCGGGGTAAGCTCCTACGAGCAGTACTTC	CASSFSGVSSYEQYF
TRBV6-6	TRBJ2-2	NA	NA	TGTGCCAGCAGTTACTCTCACACCGGGGAGCTGTTTTTT	CASSYSHTGELFF
TRBV2	TRBJ1-2	NA	NA	TGTGCCAGCAGGGATACAGGGAACTATGGCTACACCTTC	CASRDTGNYGYTF
TRBV6-1	TRBJ1-5	TRBD1	NA	TGTGCCAGCAGTGCCCTGTCGGCAGGGGGCGATCAGCCCCAGCATTTT	CASSALSAGGDQPQHF
TRBV19	TRBJ1-4	NA	NA	TGTGCCAGTATCGGGGGCGATGAAAAACTGTTTTTT	CASIGGDEKLFF
TRBV5-5	TRBJ2-1	TRBD2	NA	TGTGCCAGCAGCTTCACCCCCGGGACTAGCGTCCATGAGCAGTTCTTC	CASSFTPGTSVHEQFF
TRBV18	TRBJ2-1	TRBD2	NA	TGTGCCAGCTCTAAACTAGCGGGAGGCTCCTACAATGAGCAGTTCTTC	CASSKLAGGSYNEQFF
TRBV18	TRBJ2-1	NA	NA	TGTGCCAGCTCACCACACAGGGATTATGAGCAGTTCTTC	CASSPHRDYEQFF
TRBV6-5	TRBJ2-3	TRBD2	NA	TGTGCCAGCAGCCCAGGACTAGCGGGCACAGATACGCAGTATTTT	CASSPGLAGTDTQYF
TRBV2	TRBJ2-2	TRBD2	few	TGTGCCAGCCAAGGGGGGGCCCTAGCGGGAGTCGGGGAGCTGTTTTTT	CASQGGALAGVGELFF
TRBV5-4	TRBJ1-5	NA	NA	TGTGCCAGCAGCTCGGACCCCAAGACCCCCCAGCATTTT	CASSSDPKTPQHF
TRBV18	TRBJ1-1	NA	NA	TGTGCCAGCTCACCACCATCGGGGGGGAACACTGAAGCTTTCTTT	CASSPPSGGNTEAFF
TRBV6-6	TRBJ1-5	TRBD1	NA	TGTGCCAGCTCGGAGACAGGGAGTAGCAATCAGCCCCAGCATTTT	CASSETGSSNQPQHF
TRBV5-1	TRBJ2-7	NA	NA	TGCGCCAGCAGCACTGACGGGAGTACTTACGAGCAGTACTTC	CASSTDGSTYEQYF
TRBV5-6	TRBJ2-1	TRBD2	NA	TGTGCCAGCAGGCCCCTTGACGGGAGGTCCAATGAGCAGTTCTTC	CASRPLDGRSNEQFF
TRBV27	TRBJ1-1	NA	NA	TGTGCCAGCAGTCCCCTCGGGGGGCTAGCTTTCTTT	CASSPLGGLAFF
TRBV4-1	TRBJ2-3	NA	NA	TGCGCCAGCAGCCAAGTCTCCCGGACAGTAGGTACGCAGTATTTT	CASSQVSRTVGTQYF
TRBV27	TRBJ2-2	NA	NA	TGTGCCAGCAGTTTGGGTGGGAGATGGACCGGGGAGCTGTTTTTT	CASSLGGRWTGELFF